The entry below gives a single T cell receptor (beta chain) sequence along with its context. Its antigen remains unidentified. The germline gives CDR1 SGHTS, CDR2 YDEGEE. Trimming took 3 bases from V and 4 from J; bases not matched to a gene: 8. The CDR3 is made up of 15 amino acids. Expressed TCRB transcripts were sequenced, since all the RNA that had been isolated was reverse transcribed. Sequencing used immunoSEQ multiplex PCR; TCRdb keeps in-frame clones, though not all of them. Of some 700,000 clones listed, about an eighth are singletons. This sample was taken from a study of beta chain features in type 1 diabetes. Study summary: No patient-donor differences in age, gender, total cells or subset yield. Study observations and caveats: Insertions were fewer and deletions more numerous at VDJ junctions in type 1 diabetes patients. Significant though moderate, a shortening of TCRB CDR3s appeared in all four CD4+ subsets of Type 1 diabetes patients. For patients, the naive, central memory and Treg TCRB repertoires appeared more alike than for healthy donors.

CD45RO/CCR7/CD25/CD127/CD95/CD27 separated CD4+ naive, central memory, regulatory and stem cell-like memory cells by sorting. V is TRBV5-8 and J is TRBJ1-2, with TRBD1 matching over 8 bases. Sample: naive CD4+ T cells from blood. The source of this sequence is a young man with type 1 diabetes. Written as DNA, the CDR3 is TGTGCCAGCAGCTGGACAGGGTCGGAGATCTATGGCTACACCTTC. Residues: CASSWTGSEIYGYTF.